This T cell receptor beta chain was identified in a study of blood T cells in healthy people across ages. Study-wide background: Roughly one uniquely barcoded beta molecule per two T cells was captured. Findings of the study overall: Changes in expanded clonotypes were possibly confounded, as the CMV status of donors was unknown. TCR beta diversity was tightly associated with the proportion of naive T cells.

Details on this clonotype: Its specificity is unknown.

Primed by a sample-barcoded 5' primer and a J-beta primer mix, a second PCR proceeded for roughly 7 to 11 cycles. TCRdb re-derived calls from the 5' RACE reads in MiXCR, one entry per CDR3 protein. The sample records over 950,000 distinct CDR3 sequences, roughly half being singletons. With 4 bases clipped from V and 8 bases from J, the junction kept 16 bases outside the gene matches. Germline V gene data show CDR1 as MGHRA and CDR2 as YSYEKL. The CDR3 runs 18 residues. Each donor gave roughly 9.1 milliliters of peripheral blood. The TCR was taken from a woman aged 55 to 70 in good health. Material: blood. This chain connects TRBV4-1 to TRBJ2-1; 11 nucleotides match TRBD2. The chain's CDR3 is CASSLAGGPARHGDEQFF. CDR3 nucleotides: TGCGCCAGCAGCCTAGCGGGAGGGCCGGCGAGGCATGGAGATGAGCAGTTCTTC.